This is a list of T cell receptor beta chains from one sample in a study of T cells expressing NK-cell markers. TCRdb re-analyzed the 5' RACE reads; it lists each CDR3 protein once, without DNA. In total, the table holds about 550,000 distinct CDR3 sequences. The sample was blood T cells: a sorted CD56 or NKG2C T cell subset, CD4+ or CD8+ T cells, or bulk PBMC T cells (not recorded which). These receptor sequences come from a young man in good health. Both conserved end residues are part of each CDR3. Fields, in order: V gene, J gene, CDR3 length, CDR3 protein.

TRBV7-8	TRBJ2-1	16	CASSSSYSDRANEQFF
TRBV29-1	TRBJ2-1	16	CSNRDRGRRSYNEQFF
TRBV14	TRBJ2-5	14	CASSPLRERETQYF
TRBV15	TRBJ2-1	13	CATSRDRAVEQFF
TRBV7-2	TRBJ2-1	15	CASSLGGGGYNEQFF
TRBV6-5	TRBJ2-1	14	CASSYYGRQNEQFF
TRBV6-2/TRBV6-3	TRBJ2-1	15	CASSKPGQGAFEQFF
TRBV3-1	TRBJ2-6	17	CASSQGPSSSGANVLTF
TRBV11-1	TRBJ2-1	18	CASSLARRSGSSYNEQFF
TRBV4-3	TRBJ2-3	18	CASSQDPLAGGSTDTQYF
TRBV29-1	TRBJ2-3	13	CSVDVRGPDTQYF